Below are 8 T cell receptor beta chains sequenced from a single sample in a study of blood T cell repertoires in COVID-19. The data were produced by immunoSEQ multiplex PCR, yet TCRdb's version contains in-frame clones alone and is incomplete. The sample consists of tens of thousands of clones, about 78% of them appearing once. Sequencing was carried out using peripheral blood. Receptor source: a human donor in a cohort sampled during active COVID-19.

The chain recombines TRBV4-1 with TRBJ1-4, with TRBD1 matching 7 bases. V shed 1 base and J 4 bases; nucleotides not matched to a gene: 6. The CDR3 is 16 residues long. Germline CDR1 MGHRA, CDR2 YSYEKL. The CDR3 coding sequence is TGCGCCAGCAGCCAAGGACAGGGAAACGGTAATGAAAAACTGTTTTTT. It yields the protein CASSQGQGNGNEKLFF.

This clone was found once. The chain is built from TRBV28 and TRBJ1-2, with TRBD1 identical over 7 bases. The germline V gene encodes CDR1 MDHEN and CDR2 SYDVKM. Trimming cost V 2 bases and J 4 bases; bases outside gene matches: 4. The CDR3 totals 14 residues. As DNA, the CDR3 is TGTGCCAGCAGTTTAGTAGGGGGCGTCTATGGCTACACCTTC. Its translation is CASSLVGGVYGYTF.

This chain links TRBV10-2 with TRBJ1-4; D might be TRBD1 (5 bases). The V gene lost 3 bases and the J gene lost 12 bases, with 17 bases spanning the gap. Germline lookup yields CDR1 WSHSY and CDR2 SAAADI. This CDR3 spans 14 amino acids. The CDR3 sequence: CASSEMGRNDQLFF. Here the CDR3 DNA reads TGCGCCAGCAGTGAAATGGGGCGGAACGACCAACTGTTTTTT.

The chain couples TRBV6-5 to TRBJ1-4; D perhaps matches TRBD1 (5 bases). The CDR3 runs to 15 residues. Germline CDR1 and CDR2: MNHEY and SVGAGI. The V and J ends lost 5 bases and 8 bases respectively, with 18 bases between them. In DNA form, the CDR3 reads TGTGCCAGCAGTCGAACCGGGACTTACGGCGAAAAACTGTTTTTT. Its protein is CASSRTGTYGEKLFF.

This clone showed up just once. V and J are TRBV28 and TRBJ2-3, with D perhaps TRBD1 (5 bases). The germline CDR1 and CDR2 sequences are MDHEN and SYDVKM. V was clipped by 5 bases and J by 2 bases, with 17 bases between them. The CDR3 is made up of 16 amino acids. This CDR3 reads CASSPGKGWYTDTQYF. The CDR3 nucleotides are TGTGCCAGCAGTCCAGGGAAGGGTTGGTACACAGATACGCAGTATTTT. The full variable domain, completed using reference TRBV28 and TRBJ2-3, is DVKVTQSSRYLVKRTGEKVFLECVQDMDHENMFWYRQDPGLGLRLIYFSYDVKMKEKGDIPEGYSVSREKKERFSLILESASTNQTSMYLCASSPGKGWYTDTQYFGPGTRLTVL.

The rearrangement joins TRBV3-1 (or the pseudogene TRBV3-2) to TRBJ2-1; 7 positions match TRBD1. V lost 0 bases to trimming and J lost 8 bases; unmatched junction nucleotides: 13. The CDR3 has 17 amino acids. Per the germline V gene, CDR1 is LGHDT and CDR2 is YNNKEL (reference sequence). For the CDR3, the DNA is TGTGCCAGCAGCCAAGATTTCGGGACAGCTCCCCCGGATGAGCAGTTCTTC. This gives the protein CASSQDFGTAPPDEQFF.

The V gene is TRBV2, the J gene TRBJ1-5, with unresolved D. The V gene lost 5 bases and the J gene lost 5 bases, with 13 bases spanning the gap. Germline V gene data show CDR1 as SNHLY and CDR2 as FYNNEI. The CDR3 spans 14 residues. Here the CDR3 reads CASSFTIIDQPQHF. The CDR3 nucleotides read TGTGCCAGCAGTTTCACCATCATAGATCAGCCCCAGCATTTT.

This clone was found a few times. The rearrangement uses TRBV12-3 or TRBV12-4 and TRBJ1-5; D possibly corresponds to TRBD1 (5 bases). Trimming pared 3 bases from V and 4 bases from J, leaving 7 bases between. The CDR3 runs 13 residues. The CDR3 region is CASSFQGNQPQHF. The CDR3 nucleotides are TGTGCCAGCAGTTTTCAGGGAAATCAGCCCCAGCATTTT.